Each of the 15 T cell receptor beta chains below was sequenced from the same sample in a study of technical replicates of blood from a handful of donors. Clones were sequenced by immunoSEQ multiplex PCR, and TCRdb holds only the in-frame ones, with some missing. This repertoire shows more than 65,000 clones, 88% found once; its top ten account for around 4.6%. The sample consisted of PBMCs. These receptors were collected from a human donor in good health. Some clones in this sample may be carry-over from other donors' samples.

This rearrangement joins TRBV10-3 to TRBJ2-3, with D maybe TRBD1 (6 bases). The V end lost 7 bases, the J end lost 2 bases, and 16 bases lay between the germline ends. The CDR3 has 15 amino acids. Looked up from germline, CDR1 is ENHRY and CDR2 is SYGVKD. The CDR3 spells CAIKPTGKNTDTQYF. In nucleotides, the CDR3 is TGTGCCATCAAACCGACAGGAAAGAACACAGATACGCAGTATTTT.

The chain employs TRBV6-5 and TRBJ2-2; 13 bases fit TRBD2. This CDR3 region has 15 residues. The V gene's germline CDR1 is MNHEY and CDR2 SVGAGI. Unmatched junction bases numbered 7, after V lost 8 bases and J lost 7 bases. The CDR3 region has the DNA TGTGCCAGCGGGACTAGCGGGGTTTCAGTCGGGGAGCTGTTTTTT. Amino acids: CASGTSGVSVGELFF.

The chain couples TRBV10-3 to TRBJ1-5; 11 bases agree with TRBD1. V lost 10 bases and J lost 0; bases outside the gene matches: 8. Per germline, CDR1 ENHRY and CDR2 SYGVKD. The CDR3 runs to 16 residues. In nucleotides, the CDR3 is TGTGCCACCCAAGGGACAGGGGGATATAGCAATCAGCCCCAGCATTTT. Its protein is CATQGTGGYSNQPQHF.

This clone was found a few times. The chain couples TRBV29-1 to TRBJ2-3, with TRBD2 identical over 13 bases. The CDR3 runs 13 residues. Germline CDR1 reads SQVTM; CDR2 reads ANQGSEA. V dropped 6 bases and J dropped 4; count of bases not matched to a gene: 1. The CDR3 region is CSVGTSGADTQYF. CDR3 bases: TGCAGCGTAGGGACTAGCGGGGCAGATACGCAGTATTTT.

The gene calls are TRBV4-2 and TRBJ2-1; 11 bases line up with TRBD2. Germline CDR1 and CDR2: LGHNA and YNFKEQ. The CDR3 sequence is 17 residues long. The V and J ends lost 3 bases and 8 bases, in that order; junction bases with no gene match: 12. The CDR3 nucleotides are TGTGCCAGCAGCCAGATAGGGACTAGCGGCCCCACGGATGAGCAGTTCTTC. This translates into CASSQIGTSGPTDEQFF.

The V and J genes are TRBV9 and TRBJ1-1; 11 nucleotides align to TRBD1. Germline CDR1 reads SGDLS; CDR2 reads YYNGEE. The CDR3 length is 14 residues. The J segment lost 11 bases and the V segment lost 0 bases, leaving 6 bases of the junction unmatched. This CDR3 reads CASSVGGQGGVAFF. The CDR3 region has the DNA TGTGCCAGCAGCGTAGGGGGACAGGGGGGTGTTGCTTTCTTT. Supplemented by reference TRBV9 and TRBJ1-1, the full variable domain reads DSGVTQTPKHLITATGQRVTLRCSPRSGDLSVYWYQQSLDQGLQFLIQYYNGEERAKGNILERFSAQQFPDLHSELNLSSLELGDSALYFCASSVGGQGGVAFFGQGTRLTVV.

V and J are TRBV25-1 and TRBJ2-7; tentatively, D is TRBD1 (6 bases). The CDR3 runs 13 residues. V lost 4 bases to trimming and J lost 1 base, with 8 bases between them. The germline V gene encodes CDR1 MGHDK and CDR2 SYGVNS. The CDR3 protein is CASSATGSYEQYF. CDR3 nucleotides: TGTGCCAGCAGTGCCACAGGGTCCTACGAGCAGTACTTC.

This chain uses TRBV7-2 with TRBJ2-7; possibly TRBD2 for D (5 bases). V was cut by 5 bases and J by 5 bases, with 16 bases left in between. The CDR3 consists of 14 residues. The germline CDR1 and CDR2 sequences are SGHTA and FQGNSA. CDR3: CASSTSWERHEQYF. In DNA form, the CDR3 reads TGTGCCAGCAGCACAAGTTGGGAGCGCCACGAGCAGTACTTC.

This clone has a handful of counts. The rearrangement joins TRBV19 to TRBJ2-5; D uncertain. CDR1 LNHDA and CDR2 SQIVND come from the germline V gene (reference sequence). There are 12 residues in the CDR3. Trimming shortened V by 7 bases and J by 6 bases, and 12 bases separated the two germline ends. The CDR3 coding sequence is TGTGCCAGTAACGACGCGCGGAAGACCCAGTACTTC. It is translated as CASNDARKTQYF.

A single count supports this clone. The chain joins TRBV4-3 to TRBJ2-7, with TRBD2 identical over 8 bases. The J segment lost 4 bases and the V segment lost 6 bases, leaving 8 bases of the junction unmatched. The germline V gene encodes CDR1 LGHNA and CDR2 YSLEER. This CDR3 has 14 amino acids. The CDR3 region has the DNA TGCGCCAGCAGTCAGGGACTAGAGGAATACGAGCAGTACTTC. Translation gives CASSQGLEEYEQYF.

As DNA, the CDR3 is TGCGCCAGCAGCCCCCTCGGCGGGCGGGAGGGCGAGCAGTACTTC. This encodes CASSPLGGREGEQYF. This chain uses TRBV4-1 with TRBJ2-7, with 9 bases that match TRBD2. The junction had 10 bases not matched to a gene; V was cut back by 4 bases and J by 6 bases. Per the germline V gene, CDR1 is MGHRA and CDR2 is YSYEKL. The length of the CDR3 is 15 residues.

CDR3 in DNA: TGCGCCAGCAGCTTGGCCGTTCTAGCGGGAGGGCCTTACCAAGAGACCCAGTACTTC. Translated, it gives CASSLAVLAGGPYQETQYF. The rearrangement links TRBV5-1 to TRBJ2-5; TRBD2 agrees at 12 bases. CDR3 size: 19 residues. J lost 0 bases, V lost 0 bases, and 9 bases had no gene match. Germline-derived CDR1 and CDR2 are SGHRS and YFSETQ.

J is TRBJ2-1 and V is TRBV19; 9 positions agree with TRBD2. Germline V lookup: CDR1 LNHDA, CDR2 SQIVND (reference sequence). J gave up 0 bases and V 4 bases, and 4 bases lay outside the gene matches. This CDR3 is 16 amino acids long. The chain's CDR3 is CASSTFSGSSYNEQFF. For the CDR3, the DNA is TGTGCCAGTAGTACCTTTAGCGGGAGCTCCTACAATGAGCAGTTCTTC. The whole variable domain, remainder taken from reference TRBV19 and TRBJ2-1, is DGGITQSPKYLFRKEGQNVTLSCEQNLNHDAMYWYRQDPGQGLRLIYYSQIVNDFQKGDIAEGYSVSREKKESFPLTVTSAQKNPTAFYLCASSTFSGSSYNEQFFGPGTRLTVL.

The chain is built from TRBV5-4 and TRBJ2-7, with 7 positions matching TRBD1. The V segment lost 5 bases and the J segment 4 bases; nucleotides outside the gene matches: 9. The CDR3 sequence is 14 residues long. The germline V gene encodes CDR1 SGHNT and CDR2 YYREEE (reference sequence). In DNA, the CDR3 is TGTGCCAGCAGTTCTGGACAGGAAAGGTACGAGCAGTACTTC. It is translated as CASSSGQERYEQYF.

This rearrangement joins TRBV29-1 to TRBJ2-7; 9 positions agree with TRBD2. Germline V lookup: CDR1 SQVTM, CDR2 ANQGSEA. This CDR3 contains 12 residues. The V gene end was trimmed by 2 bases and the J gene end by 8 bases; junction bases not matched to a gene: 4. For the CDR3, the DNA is TGCAGCGTTGAAATGCTAGCGGGAAAGCAGTACTTC. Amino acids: CSVEMLAGKQYF.